What follows is one T cell receptor (beta chain) and its context. In the original processing: Reference gene primer amplification gave estimated nucleated cell counts. Here immunoSEQ multiplex PCR was the method, and the copy in TCRdb shows in-frame clones only, minus some. Clonal size and the V and J genes are those of that table, whereas D and trimming came from the DNA. The table has around 280,000 clones, 70% to 90% seen once. The data were taken from a study of blood T cell repertoires in COVID-19. Study overall: Acute and convalescent COVID-19 specimens originated in the United States, Italy and Spain. PBMCs, B-cell-depleted T cells, or T cells were the source of the cDNA or gDNA that made up the material.

The CDR3 spans 13 residues. Unmatched junction bases numbered 4, after V lost 6 bases and J lost 5 bases. Specimen: peripheral blood. The receptor was derived from a woman between 50 and 59 years old with active or convalescent COVID-19. The chain employs TRBV12-3 or TRBV12-4 and TRBJ1-1; 9 bases fit TRBD1. The CDR3 region has the DNA TGTGCCAGCAGCGAACAGGGGGCAACTGAAGCTTTCTTT. Translating gives CASSEQGATEAFF.